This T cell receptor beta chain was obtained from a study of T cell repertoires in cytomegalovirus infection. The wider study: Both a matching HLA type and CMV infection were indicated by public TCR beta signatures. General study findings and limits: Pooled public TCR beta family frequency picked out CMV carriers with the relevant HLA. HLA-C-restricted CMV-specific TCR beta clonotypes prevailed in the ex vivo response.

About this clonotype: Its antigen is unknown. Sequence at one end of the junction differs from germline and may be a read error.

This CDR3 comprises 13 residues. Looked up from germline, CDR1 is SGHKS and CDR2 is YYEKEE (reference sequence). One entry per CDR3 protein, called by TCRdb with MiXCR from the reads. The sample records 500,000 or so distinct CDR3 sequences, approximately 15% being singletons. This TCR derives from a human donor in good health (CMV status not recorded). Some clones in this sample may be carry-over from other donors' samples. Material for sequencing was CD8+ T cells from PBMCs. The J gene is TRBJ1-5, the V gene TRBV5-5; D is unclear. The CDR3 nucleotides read TGTGCCAGCAGCTGGGTGATAAATCAGCACCAGCATTTT. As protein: CASSWVINQHQHF.